This TCR beta chain comes out of a study of monozygotic twins with inflammatory bowel disease. Comment on this clonotype: Its antigen is currently unknown.

Study-level points and caveats: Part of the variability in patient repertoires may have come from differing immunosuppressive treatments. Those with IBD had lower TCRbeta diversity (inverse Simpson) than their healthy co-twins did.

CDR1 is PRHDT and CDR2 is FYEKMQ in the germline V gene (reference sequence). The length of the CDR3 is 17 residues. TCRdb re-called the 5' RACE reads; every CDR3 protein appears as one record, without DNA. The table lists fewer than 200,000 distinct CDR3 sequences. The sequenced sample consisted of blood. V is TRBV13 and J is TRBJ2-3; TCRdb's assignment of TRBD1 cannot be checked, as there is no DNA. This TCR derives from a human donor with ulcerative colitis or Crohn's disease, or a healthy co-twin of an affected twin (not recorded which). The CDR3 here is CASSLLRGRGGTDTQYF.